This T cell receptor beta chain was sequenced in a study of T-cell memory formation after mild COVID-19. This clonotype appeared many times. Its target is not known. One entry per CDR3 protein results from TCRdb running MiXCR on the 5' RACE reads. Here the sample spans around 450,000 distinct CDR3 sequences, about 24% being singletons. V lost 1 base and J lost 1, with 10 bases in between. Germline CDR1 reads DFQATT; CDR2 reads SNEGSKA (reference sequence). There are 14 residues in the CDR3. Study-wide findings and caveats: Later expanders leaned toward CD4+, whereas clones contracting from day 15 to 85 were balanced CD4/CD8. What remained unconfirmed was the SARS-CoV-2 specificity of second-wave clones peaking on day 37. Most CD4+ clones that shrank were in CM and EM, while CD8+ ones turned up in EMRA.

This chain joins TRBV20-1 and TRBJ2-5; D unclear. The sample comprised PBMCs or a T cell subset sorted from them (not recorded which). The TCR sequence derives from an adult woman who had mild COVID-19 (a few samples of this study predate the infection). Cell type and time point are not known. CDR3 coding DNA: TGCAGTGCTAGAGTGGGCCTCCCCCAAGAGACCCAGTACTTC. Translation: CSARVGLPQETQYF.